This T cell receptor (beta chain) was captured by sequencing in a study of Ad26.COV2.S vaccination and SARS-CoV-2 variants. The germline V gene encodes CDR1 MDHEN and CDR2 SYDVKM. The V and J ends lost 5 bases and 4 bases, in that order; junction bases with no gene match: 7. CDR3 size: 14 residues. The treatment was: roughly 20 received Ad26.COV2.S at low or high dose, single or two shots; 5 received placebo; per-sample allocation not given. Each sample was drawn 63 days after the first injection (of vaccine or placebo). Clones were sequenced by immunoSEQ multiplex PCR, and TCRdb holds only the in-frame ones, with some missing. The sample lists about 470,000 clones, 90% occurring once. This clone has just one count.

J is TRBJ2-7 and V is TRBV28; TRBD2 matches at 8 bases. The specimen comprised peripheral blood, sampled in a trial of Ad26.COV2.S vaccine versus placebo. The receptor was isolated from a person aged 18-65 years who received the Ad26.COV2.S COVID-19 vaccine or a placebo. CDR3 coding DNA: TGTGCCAGCAGTACCGGGGGGGAGAGTTACGAGCAGTACTTC. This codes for CASSTGGESYEQYF.